The 3 T cell receptor beta chains presented below share a single source sample, sequenced in a study of Graves' ophthalmopathy and Graves' hyperthyroidism. RNA transcripts yielded amplified TCR beta CDR3 regions. An opening RT-PCR round employed HTBI primers and preceded a second-round multiplex PCR. From the multiplex PCR reads, TCRdb called clonotypes with MiXCR, one entry per CDR3 protein. The sample includes 350,000 to 400,000 distinct CDR3 sequences, around 18% of them seen just once. Sequencing used peripheral blood. The source of these receptors is a woman aged 18-30 years with Graves' ophthalmopathy.

The sample holds many counts of this clonotype. The V and J genes are TRBV5-1 and TRBJ1-5; 7 bases align to TRBD1. Germline assignment: CDR1 SGHRS and CDR2 YFSETQ. V was clipped by 5 bases and J by 8 bases; unmatched bases: 19. The CDR3 length is 17 residues. CDR3 DNA: TGCGCCAGCAGATCCGGGACAGTAAACAACCCTGGGGAGCCCCAGCATTTT. This sequence encodes CASRSGTVNNPGEPQHF.

This clonotype has at least ten counts. The chain is built from TRBV7-2 and TRBJ2-7; 7 bases are shared with TRBD1. This CDR3 contains 16 residues. Germline CDR1 is SGHTA and CDR2 is FQGNSA. The V segment lost 1 base and the J segment 1 base; nucleotides outside the gene matches: 7. The CDR3 loop is CASSLVVTGPSYEQYF. The DNA of the CDR3 is TGTGCCAGCAGCTTAGTAGTGACAGGGCCTTCCTACGAGCAGTACTTC.

This clonotype was seen many times. The chain joins TRBV19 to TRBJ1-5; D call uncertain. The CDR3 has 14 residues. Germline loops: CDR1 LNHDA, CDR2 SQIVND (reference sequence). Trimming removed 3 bases from V and 1 base from J, with 7 bases in between. CDR3 nucleotides: TGTGCCAGTAGTATTTATTCGAGCAATCAGCCCCAGCATTTT. It codes for CASSIYSSNQPQHF.